These 32 T cell receptor beta chains originate from one sample sequenced in a study of blood T cell repertoires in COVID-19. The method was immunoSEQ multiplex PCR; TCRdb's version includes in-frame clones alone and lacks a portion of them. The profile covers about 50,000 clones, with more than 70% appearing a single time and approximately 6% taken by the ten largest. The sample consisted of peripheral blood. All receptors come from an older woman with acute or convalescent COVID-19.

This clone showed up just once. The genes are TRBV12-5 and TRBJ2-5; 9 bases match TRBD1. V trimming: 7 bases; J trimming: 4 bases; junction bases outside the gene matches: 10. The germline CDR1 and CDR2 sequences are LGHNT and FRNRAP. The CDR3 is 15 residues long. CDR3 sequence reads: CASDPGQGGLETQYF. The DNA of the CDR3 is TGTGCTAGTGATCCGGGACAGGGAGGATTAGAGACCCAGTACTTC.

The J gene is TRBJ1-2, the V gene TRBV5-6, with D perhaps matching TRBD1 (5 bases). Trimming left V 2 bases short and J 0 bases short, with 11 bases between. Germline lookup yields CDR1 SGHDT and CDR2 YYEEEE. The CDR3 runs 15 residues. The CDR3 nucleotides are TGTGCCAGCAGCTTCTTCAGGGACTCTAACTATGGCTACACCTTC. This encodes CASSFFRDSNYGYTF.

V gene TRBV5-1 combines with J gene TRBJ2-1; 7 bases agree with TRBD1. Germline V gene data show CDR1 as SGHRS and CDR2 as YFSETQ. The CDR3 has 16 amino acids. The ends lost 2 bases at V and 5 bases at J; junction bases unmatched: 10. CDR3 sequence reads: CASSFSGGWTNNEQFF. In DNA form, the CDR3 reads TGCGCCAGCAGCTTCTCAGGGGGTTGGACCAACAATGAGCAGTTCTTC.

The V gene is TRBV12-3 or TRBV12-4, the J gene TRBJ2-7, with D maybe TRBD2 (5 bases). V was shortened by 5 bases and J by 4 bases, with 9 bases between the two germline ends. There are 12 residues in the CDR3. Written as DNA, the CDR3 is TGTGCCAGCAGTACTGGGAGTTACGAGCAGTACTTC. Its translation is CASSTGSYEQYF.

This clone was picked up one time. V is TRBV7-9 and J is TRBJ2-2; no clear D. V was clipped by 4 bases and J by 5 bases, with 8 bases between them. The CDR3 has 13 residues. Germline CDR1 reads SEHNR; CDR2 reads FQNEAQ (reference sequence). The CDR3 protein is CASSWRGTGELFF. In DNA, the CDR3 is TGTGCCAGCAGCTGGAGAGGTACCGGGGAGCTGTTTTTT.

The gene calls are TRBV6-2 or TRBV6-3 and TRBJ2-7, with 8 positions matching TRBD1. The germline gives CDR1 MNHEY, CDR2 SVGEGT. The CDR3 is 15 residues long. The V gene end was trimmed by 0 bases and the J gene end by 7 bases; junction bases not matched to a gene: 8. CDR3 loop: CASSYSAGGFGEQYF. CDR3 nucleotide sequence: TGTGCCAGCAGTTACTCGGCAGGGGGCTTCGGAGAGCAGTACTTC.

The rearrangement joins TRBV2 to TRBJ1-2; 8 bases match TRBD1. Germline CDR1 and CDR2: SNHLY and FYNNEI. This CDR3 spans 12 amino acids. V lost 6 bases, J lost 5 bases, and 2 bases stayed unmatched. CDR3 region: CASSRDRYGYTF. The CDR3 nucleotides read TGTGCCAGCAGCCGGGACAGGTATGGCTACACCTTC.

The chain carries TRBV11-2 and TRBJ2-2; TRBD2 matches 9 bases. The germline CDR1 and CDR2 sequences are SGHAT and FQNNGV. Trimming removed 5 bases from V and 3 bases from J; junction bases left unmatched: 7. The CDR3 is 16 residues long. The CDR3 coding sequence is TGTGCCAGCAGCCCTCTCGGACTAGCGTACACCGGGGAGCTGTTTTTT. Protein product: CASSPLGLAYTGELFF.

The V call is TRBV19, the J call TRBJ1-5, with unresolved D. The V end lost 4 bases, the J end lost 1 base, and 14 bases lay between the germline ends. Per germline, CDR1 LNHDA and CDR2 SQIVND (reference sequence). This CDR3 is 16 amino acids long. This CDR3 is CASSTRLGNSNQPQHF. CDR3 DNA sequence: TGTGCCAGTAGTACCCGACTCGGCAACAGCAATCAGCCCCAGCATTTT.

This chain connects TRBV30 to TRBJ1-5; D remains ambiguous. Germline CDR1 reads GTSNPN; CDR2 reads SVGIG (reference sequence). Trimming removed 3 bases from V and 7 bases from J, with 13 bases in between. The CDR3 runs 13 residues. The CDR3 here is CAWSDLPRQPQHF. In DNA, the CDR3 is TGTGCCTGGAGCGATCTTCCGAGGCAGCCCCAGCATTTT.

This chain connects TRBV4-2 to TRBJ2-5; 7 bases fit TRBD2. J gave up 1 base and V 0 bases, and 5 bases lay outside the gene matches. Per the germline V gene, CDR1 is LGHNA and CDR2 is YNFKEQ. The CDR3 consists of 16 residues. DNA for the CDR3: TGTGCCAGCAGCCAAGAATCGCGGGGGTCCCAAGAGACCCAGTACTTC. It is translated as CASSQESRGSQETQYF.

This clone appeared once. The chain couples TRBV30 to TRBJ2-5; tentatively, D is TRBD2 (6 bases). The V end was cut by 2 bases, the J end by 5 bases, with 15 bases between. CDR1 is GTSNPN and CDR2 is SVGIG in the germline V gene (reference sequence). The CDR3 runs 14 residues. The CDR3 is CAWSSGVGLETQYF. The DNA for the CDR3 is TGTGCCTGGAGTTCGGGAGTAGGATTGGAGACCCAGTACTTC. The full variable domain, its missing parts supplied by reference TRBV30 and TRBJ2-5, is SQTIHQWPATLVQPVGSPLSLECTVEGTSNPNLYWYRQAAGRGLQLLFYSVGIGQISSEVPQNLSASRPQDRQFILSSKKLLLSDSGFYLCAWSSGVGLETQYFGPGTRLLVL.

The J gene is TRBJ2-5, the V gene TRBV15; D is ambiguous. Trimming stripped 5 bases from V and 1 base from J, with 11 bases between. The CDR3 has 14 residues. Per the germline V gene, CDR1 is LNHNV and CDR2 is YYDKDF (reference sequence). CDR3 residues: CATSPRGRQETQYF. DNA of the CDR3: TGTGCCACCAGCCCCCGTGGGCGCCAAGAGACCCAGTACTTC. The whole variable domain, remainder taken from reference TRBV15 and TRBJ2-5, is DAMVIQNPRYQVTQFGKPVTLSCSQTLNHNVMYWYQQKSSQAPKLLFHYYDKDFNNEADTPDNFQSRRPNTSFCFLDIRSPGLGDTAMYLCATSPRGRQETQYFGPGTRLLVL.

The V gene is TRBV29-1, the J gene TRBJ1-1, with D possibly matching TRBD1 (6 bases). The CDR3 runs 13 residues. Germline V gene lookup returns CDR1 SQVTM and CDR2 ANQGSEA. Trimming removed 3 bases from V and 4 bases from J, with 12 bases in between. CDR3 residues: CSVDRGPGTEAFF. DNA for the CDR3: TGCAGCGTTGACAGGGGACCGGGCACTGAAGCTTTCTTT.

This chain uses TRBV7-6 with TRBJ2-1, with 13 bases identical to TRBD2. Germline assignment: CDR1 SGHVS and CDR2 FNYEAQ. The CDR3 length is 16 residues. The V segment lost 1 base and the J segment 7 bases; nucleotides outside the gene matches: 4. CDR3 sequence: CASSLDGLAGENEQFF. The DNA for the CDR3 is TGTGCCAGCAGCTTAGACGGACTAGCGGGAGAAAATGAGCAGTTCTTC.

The rearrangement uses TRBV6-1 and TRBJ2-3, with D perhaps matching TRBD2 (6 bases). The germline CDR1 and CDR2 sequences are MNHNS and SASEGT. The CDR3 loop spans 15 amino acids. V gave up 3 bases and J gave up 2 bases, with 12 bases separating them. This chain's CDR3 is CASSEKPDYTDTQYF. In DNA, the CDR3 is TGTGCCAGCAGTGAGAAACCGGACTACACAGATACGCAGTATTTT.

The table lists this clone with a few counts. V is TRBV2 and J is TRBJ2-1; 8 bases are a match to TRBD2. Germline V gene data show CDR1 as SNHLY and CDR2 as FYNNEI. V dropped 7 bases and J dropped 7; count of bases not matched to a gene: 9. The CDR3 loop spans 14 amino acids. CDR3 sequence reads: CASKGVAGRNEQFF. As DNA, the CDR3 is TGTGCCAGCAAGGGGGTAGCGGGGAGGAATGAGCAGTTCTTC.

This chain uses TRBV19 with TRBJ1-5; D may be TRBD1 (5 bases). The CDR3 runs to 15 residues. V lost 4 bases to trimming and J lost 2 bases, with 12 bases between them. Per germline, CDR1 LNHDA and CDR2 SQIVND (reference sequence). The CDR3 region has the DNA TGTGCCAGTAGTAACCTGGACACCCGCAATCAGCCCCAGCATTTT. It encodes CASSNLDTRNQPQHF.

This clone showed up just a few times. The V call is TRBV11-2, the J call TRBJ2-1; 8 bases line up with TRBD2. CDR3 length: 17 residues. V gave up 3 bases and J gave up 3 bases; unmatched junction bases: 10. Germline CDR1 and CDR2: SGHAT and FQNNGV. In DNA form, the CDR3 reads TGTGCCAGCAGCTTGGGTCGGACTAGCCAGGGCTACAATGAGCAGTTCTTC. The encoded protein is CASSLGRTSQGYNEQFF.

The chain uses TRBV27 and TRBJ2-1; maybe TRBD2 (5 bases). Germline V CDR1 and CDR2: MNHEY, SMNVEV (reference sequence). The CDR3 totals 12 residues. Trimming removed 7 bases from V and 2 bases from J, with 6 bases in between. The DNA of the CDR3 is TGTGCCAGCAAAGCGGCCTACAATGAGCAGTTCTTC. This translates into CASKAAYNEQFF.

The rearrangement joins TRBV10-1 to TRBJ1-2, with TRBD1 identical over 7 bases. Trimming at V came to 6 bases and at J to 2 bases, leaving 6 bases not matched to a gene. The germline CDR1 and CDR2 sequences are WNHNN and SYGVQD (reference sequence). The length of the CDR3 is 14 residues. CDR3 protein: CASRIQGRNYGYTF. CDR3 in DNA: TGCGCCAGCAGGATACAGGGGAGGAACTATGGCTACACCTTC.

The genes are TRBV7-3 and TRBJ2-2, with a possible D match to TRBD2 (6 bases). V was pared by 7 bases and J by 3 bases, with 15 bases between. The germline V gene has CDR1 SGHTA and CDR2 FQGTGA. This CDR3 is built from 15 residues. The DNA of the CDR3 is TGTGCCAGCAACTCGGGCGGGAAGGACACCGGGGAGCTGTTTTTT. It codes for CASNSGGKDTGELFF.

This chain uses TRBV7-8 with TRBJ1-2; weak D call: TRBD1 (5 bases). V lost 0 bases and J 4 bases, leaving 9 bases between the germline ends. From germline, CDR1 is SGHVS and CDR2 FQNEAQ. This CDR3 is built from 14 residues. This CDR3 reads CASSLAPGGYGYTF. Written as DNA, the CDR3 is TGTGCCAGCAGCTTAGCGCCCGGGGGCTATGGCTACACCTTC.

This chain connects TRBV7-8 to TRBJ1-6, with D possibly matching TRBD1 (5 bases). In germline, CDR1 is SGHVS, CDR2 FQNEAQ. V was shortened by 5 bases and J by 6 bases, with 17 bases between the two germline ends. This CDR3 is built from 16 residues. The CDR3 here is CASSPVGGGGNSPLHF. Here the CDR3 DNA reads TGTGCCAGCAGCCCGGTGGGCGGGGGTGGTAATTCACCCCTCCACTTT.

The V and J genes are TRBV3-1 (or the pseudogene TRBV3-2) and TRBJ1-2, with 8 bases fitting TRBD1. V shed 4 bases and J 6 bases; nucleotides not matched to a gene: 10. Germline V gene sequence: CDR1 LGHDT, CDR2 YNNKEL (reference sequence). The CDR3 length is 15 residues. CDR3 residues: CASSRGQGRLDGYTF. CDR3 sequence (DNA): TGTGCCAGCAGCCGCGGACAGGGAAGACTGGATGGCTACACCTTC.

This chain connects TRBV7-9 to TRBJ2-1; D is uncertain. Germline CDR1 and CDR2: SEHNR and FQNEAQ (reference sequence). The CDR3 runs 13 residues. Trimming took 5 bases from V and 4 from J, leaving 9 bases between them. The CDR3 protein is CASSGRRYNEQFF. The CDR3 DNA follows: TGTGCCAGCAGCGGCCGAAGATACAATGAGCAGTTCTTC.

The rearrangement joins TRBV3-1 (or the pseudogene TRBV3-2) to TRBJ1-4; D gene unclear. CDR3 size: 14 residues. V was cut by 1 base and J by 5 bases, with 8 bases left in between. Germline V gene data show CDR1 as LGHDT and CDR2 as YNNKEL (reference sequence). The CDR3 nucleotides are TGTGCCAGCAGCCAAGGGACTGCCAATGAAAAACTGTTTTTT. Its translation: CASSQGTANEKLFF.

This clone was seen only once. As DNA, the CDR3 is TGTGCCAGTCTTCGGGACTTTCTAAACCACCCGTGGGAAAAACTGTTTTTT. Encoded protein: CASLRDFLNHPWEKLFF. V is TRBV19 and J is TRBJ1-4; D perhaps matches TRBD1 (5 bases). V lost 8 bases to trimming and J lost 8 bases, with 27 bases between them. The CDR3 contains 17 residues. The germline CDR1 and CDR2 sequences are LNHDA and SQIVND (reference sequence).

Here the CDR3 DNA reads TGTGCCAGTAGTTCCCTCGGGCAGCCCCAGCATTTT. This sequence encodes CASSSLGQPQHF. The chain has TRBV19 and TRBJ1-5; no clear D gene. Germline CDR1 reads LNHDA; CDR2 reads SQIVND (reference sequence). This CDR3 region has 12 residues. V lost 5 bases and J lost 7, with 9 bases in between.

The V call is TRBV6-5, the J call TRBJ1-2; D unclear. CDR3 length: 16 amino acids. Germline V lookup: CDR1 MNHEY, CDR2 SVGAGI. V was cut by 0 bases and J by 2 bases, with 13 bases left in between. The CDR3 spells CASSYSNGMANYGYTF. The CDR3 nucleotides are TGTGCCAGCAGTTACTCGAACGGGATGGCAAACTATGGCTACACCTTC.

V usage is TRBV21-1 and J usage is TRBJ2-7; whether TRBD1, the table's D call, matches the DNA was not checked. TRBV21-1 is designated a pseudogene. The CDR3 consists of 17 residues. The CDR3 loop is CASSKNKDRDSSYEQYF. As DNA, the CDR3 is TGTGCCAGCAGCAAAAATAAAGACCGGGACAGCTCCTACGAGCAGTACTTC.

This clone was observed a few times. The chain is built from TRBV2 and TRBJ2-2; 10 nucleotides agree with TRBD2. The germline V gene encodes CDR1 SNHLY and CDR2 FYNNEI. Trimming cost V 8 bases and J 5 bases; bases outside gene matches: 2. There are 13 residues in the CDR3. The CDR3 DNA reads TGTGCCAGCGCTAGCGGGAGTACCGGGGAGCTGTTTTTT. This gives the protein CASASGSTGELFF. Variable domain in full (rest from reference TRBV2 and TRBJ2-2): EPEVTQTPSHQVTQMGQEVILRCVPISNHLYFYWYRQILGQKVEFLVSFYNNEISEKSEIFDDQFSVERPDGSNFTLKIRSTKLEDSAMYFCASASGSTGELFFGEGSRLTVL.